This is a list of T cell receptor beta chains from one sample in a study of blood T cell repertoires in COVID-19. Sequenced by immunoSEQ multiplex PCR; TCRdb stores in-frame clones only, minus some. The data hold about 11,000 clones, with about 90% observed a single time. Sequenced: peripheral blood. The receptors derive from a human donor in a cohort sampled during active COVID-19. Each CDR3 is given with its conserved first and last residue. D genes are given only for firm matches. The size field is filled for only some rows; it gives once, few, many or a size class.

d_call | clone_size | j_call | v_call | cdr3_aa | cdr3_nt
. | few | TRBJ1-1 | TRBV20-1 | CSASPPGRTVNTEAFF | TGCAGTGCTAGTCCCCCCGGTCGGACAGTTAACACTGAAGCTTTCTTT
. | few | TRBJ2-1 | TRBV11-2 | CASSRSSSYNEQFF | TGTGCCAGCAGCCGATCGAGCTCCTACAATGAGCAGTTCTTC
. | . | TRBJ1-2 | TRBV19 | CASSTAYRDAPGYGYTF | TGTGCCAGTAGTACAGCATACAGGGACGCGCCGGGGTATGGCTACACCTTC
. | . | TRBJ2-5 | TRBV7-2 | CASSAQQGPQYF | TGTGCCAGCAGCGCCCAACAGGGCCCCCAGTACTTC
. | . | TRBJ2-7 | TRBV5-1 | CASSPEGVRNEQYF | TGCGCCAGCAGCCCCGAGGGGGTTCGCAACGAGCAGTACTTC
TRBD2 | . | TRBJ2-6 | TRBV19 | CASSIGGILGLAGGPSSGANVLTF | TGTGCCAGTAGTATAGGGGGCATCCTCGGACTAGCGGGGGGACCAAGCTCTGGGGCCAACGTCCTGACTTTC
. | . | TRBJ2-1 | TRBV5-8 | CASRRSGVREQFF | TGTGCCAGCAGGAGGTCTGGCGTGCGTGAGCAGTTCTTC
. | . | TRBJ1-5 | TRBV27 | CASSLGGVGNQPQHF | TGTGCCAGCAGTTTAGGGGGCGTGGGCAATCAGCCCCAGCATTTT
. | . | TRBJ2-3 | TRBV7-2 | CASSLVSAGEDTQYF | TGTGCCAGCAGCTTAGTGTCGGCAGGGGAGGATACGCAGTATTTT
TRBD1 | . | TRBJ1-2 | TRBV7-9 | CASSSGTGGYYGYTF | TGTGCCAGCAGCAGCGGGACAGGGGGCTACTATGGCTACACCTTC